What follows are 20 T cell receptor beta chains derived from one specimen sequenced in a study of blood T cell repertoires in COVID-19. This table comes from immunoSEQ multiplex PCR, and its TCRdb copy is limited to in-frame clones, with some not included. The sample lists about 370,000 clones, about 90% occurring once. Sequenced material: peripheral blood. The receptors come from a woman in her 30s with COVID-19, enrolled during active disease.

This clone has a single count. This chain joins TRBV5-4 and TRBJ1-1; maybe TRBD1 (6 bases). The V end was cut by 4 bases, the J end by 3 bases, with 7 bases between. Germline V gene sequence: CDR1 SGHNT, CDR2 YYREEE (reference sequence). The CDR3 is 12 residues long. In DNA, the CDR3 is TGTGCCAGCAGCACAGGGTACACTGAAGCTTTCTTT. Its protein is CASSTGYTEAFF.

This sequence joins TRBV9 and TRBJ1-4; 7 nucleotides line up with TRBD1. After removal of 4 bases from V and 8 bases from J, the junction contained 8 bases not matched to a gene. The CDR3 spans 14 residues. Germline V gene data show CDR1 as SGDLS and CDR2 as YYNGEE. DNA of the CDR3: TGTGCCAGCAGCCGCGACAGGGTGGTCGAAAAACTGTTTTTT. As protein: CASSRDRVVEKLFF.

The chain combines TRBV5-1 with TRBJ2-7; D is ambiguous. Trimming left V 4 bases short and J 0 bases short, with 5 bases between. Germline loops: CDR1 SGHRS, CDR2 YFSETQ. This CDR3 spans 12 amino acids. CDR3 sequence: CASSPNSYEQYF. CDR3 nucleotides: TGCGCCAGCAGCCCAAACTCCTACGAGCAGTACTTC. Drawing the rest from reference TRBV5-1 and TRBJ2-7, the complete variable domain is KAGVTQTPRYLIKTRGQQVTLSCSPISGHRSVSWYQQTPGQGLQFLFEYFSETQRNKGNFPGRFSGRQFSNSRSEMNVSTLELGDSALYLCASSPNSYEQYFGPGTRLTVT.

This rearrangement joins TRBV10-3 to TRBJ1-2, with 8 bases aligning to TRBD1. V lost 9 bases, J lost 4 bases, and 13 bases stayed unmatched. Per the germline V gene, CDR1 is ENHRY and CDR2 is SYGVKD. CDR3 size: 15 residues. The CDR3 sequence is CAIEHGQGAFYGYTF. The DNA for the CDR3 is TGTGCCATAGAACACGGGCAGGGGGCTTTCTATGGCTACACCTTC.

The genes are TRBV4-1 and TRBJ1-5; 8 bases are shared with TRBD1. Trimming at V came to 8 bases and at J to 7 bases, leaving 7 bases not matched to a gene. The CDR3 is 13 amino acids. Germline V gene lookup returns CDR1 MGHRA and CDR2 YSYEKL. In DNA form, the CDR3 reads TGCGCCAGCGGGGACAGGATCGGGCAGCCCCAGCATTTT. It specifies CASGDRIGQPQHF.

This chain's CDR3 is CASKAGDYGYTF. The CDR3 DNA follows: TGTGCCAGCAAAGCCGGGGACTATGGCTACACCTTC. The chain couples TRBV2 to TRBJ1-2; D is uncertain. The V end was cut by 7 bases, the J end by 3 bases, with 9 bases between. The CDR3 is made up of 12 amino acids. Germline V gene lookup returns CDR1 SNHLY and CDR2 FYNNEI. The full variable domain, its missing parts supplied by reference TRBV2 and TRBJ1-2, is EPEVTQTPSHQVTQMGQEVILRCVPISNHLYFYWYRQILGQKVEFLVSFYNNEISEKSEIFDDQFSVERPDGSNFTLKIRSTKLEDSAMYFCASKAGDYGYTFGSGTRLTVV.

The chain couples TRBV11-2 to TRBJ2-7; 7 nucleotides align to TRBD1. With V trimmed by 0 bases and J by 3 bases, 5 bases remained unmatched. The germline V gene encodes CDR1 SGHAT and CDR2 FQNNGV. The CDR3 totals 15 residues. DNA of the CDR3: TGTGCCAGCAGCTTAGATACAGGGGCGGGCTACGAGCAGTACTTC. Its protein product is CASSLDTGAGYEQYF.

This chain connects TRBV28 to TRBJ2-5; 8 positions agree with TRBD2. Germline-derived CDR1 and CDR2 are MDHEN and SYDVKM. This CDR3 region has 15 residues. The V and J ends lost 8 bases and 1 base, in that order; junction bases with no gene match: 9. The CDR3 is CASYRPGGSQETQYF. In DNA, the CDR3 is TGTGCCAGCTATCGTCCGGGGGGGTCCCAAGAGACCCAGTACTTC.

The J gene is TRBJ2-7, the V gene TRBV6-5, with 7 bases matching TRBD1. The CDR3 consists of 14 residues. The germline CDR1 and CDR2 sequences are MNHEY and SVGAGI. V trimming: 6 bases; J trimming: 3 bases; junction bases outside the gene matches: 8. This chain's CDR3 is CASRSGTVVYEQYF. The CDR3, as DNA: TGTGCCAGCAGATCCGGGACAGTGGTCTACGAGCAGTACTTC.

The J gene is TRBJ2-5, the V gene TRBV2, with TRBD2 identical over 8 bases. Germline V gene sequence: CDR1 SNHLY, CDR2 FYNNEI. This CDR3 comprises 15 residues. J gave up 6 bases and V 7 bases, and 13 bases lay outside the gene matches. CDR3 loop: CASTGGAGVVQTQYF. In nucleotides, the CDR3 is TGTGCCAGCACCGGGGGAGCGGGAGTTGTGCAGACCCAGTACTTC.

J is TRBJ2-1 and V is TRBV27, with TRBD2 as a possible D gene (6 bases). The germline V gene encodes CDR1 MNHEY and CDR2 SMNVEV (reference sequence). V was cut by 8 bases and J by 3 bases, with 14 bases left in between. The CDR3 runs to 14 residues. CDR3 loop: CASAGLADYNEQFF. The CDR3 DNA reads TGTGCCAGCGCGGGGCTAGCTGACTACAATGAGCAGTTCTTC.

The rearrangement uses TRBV10-2 and TRBJ2-7; D ambiguous. CDR1 and CDR2 from the germline V gene are WSHSY and SAAADI. The CDR3 has 14 amino acids. Trimming removed 1 base at V and 1 base at J, with 8 bases between. The DNA for the CDR3 is TGCGCCAGCAGTGAGTTGGCAGTATCCTACGAGCAGTACGTC. Amino acids: CASSELAVSYEQYV.

In DNA form, the CDR3 reads TGTGCCACCAGTGATTTGTGGCAGGGGGGAGAAAACACTGAAGCTTTCTTT. It translates to CATSDLWQGGENTEAFF. The chain employs TRBV24-1 and TRBJ1-1; 7 nucleotides line up with TRBD1. The germline gives CDR1 KGHDR, CDR2 SFDVKD. This CDR3 has 17 amino acids. The V and J ends lost 0 bases and 2 bases, in that order; junction bases with no gene match: 8.

The chain links TRBV6-6 to TRBJ2-2; D is possibly TRBD1 (5 bases). Germline V lookup: CDR1 MNHNY, CDR2 SVGAGI (reference sequence). The V gene lost 6 bases and the J gene lost 1 base, with 12 bases spanning the gap. There are 15 residues in the CDR3. This CDR3 reads CASRPLTVNTGELFF. In nucleotides, the CDR3 is TGTGCCAGCAGACCCCTGACAGTGAACACCGGGGAGCTGTTTTTT.

The chain links TRBV28 to TRBJ1-1; 7 bases are a match to TRBD1. Unmatched junction bases numbered 15, after V lost 5 bases and J lost 0 bases. The CDR3 sequence is 18 residues long. The germline V gene encodes CDR1 MDHEN and CDR2 SYDVKM. The chain's CDR3 is CASSSRQGMRAMNTEAFF. For the CDR3, the DNA is TGTGCCAGCAGTAGCCGACAGGGAATGAGGGCTATGAACACTGAAGCTTTCTTT.

This sequence joins TRBV7-2 and TRBJ1-1; D remains unclear. The V and J ends lost 1 base and 11 bases respectively, with 14 bases between them. The CDR3 has 13 amino acids. Germline V CDR1 and CDR2: SGHTA, FQGNSA. The CDR3 coding sequence is TGTGCCAGCAGCTTAGAGATCACGGGGTATGCTTTCTTT. Translation: CASSLEITGYAFF.

The chain carries TRBV18 and TRBJ1-4, with a tentative D call TRBD1 (5 bases). This CDR3 contains 14 residues. Germline-derived CDR1 and CDR2 are KGHSH and LQKENI. V shed 3 bases and J shed 4 bases, with 9 bases lying between them. Here the CDR3 reads CASSPAGGNEKLFF. The CDR3 coding sequence is TGTGCCAGCTCACCGGCGGGGGGTAATGAAAAACTGTTTTTT.

The chain recombines TRBV7-2 with TRBJ1-6, with D perhaps matching TRBD1 (5 bases). The CDR3 covers 16 residues. Germline V gene sequence: CDR1 SGHTA, CDR2 FQGNSA. With 4 bases removed from V and 6 bases from J, the gap between germline ends came to 16 bases. The CDR3 sequence: CASSSRGGVGNSPLHF. The CDR3 bases are TGTGCCAGCAGCTCGAGGGGAGGGGTAGGTAATTCACCCCTCCACTTT.

The CDR3 region has the DNA TGCAGTGCTAGTCTGGGCAGTTACAATGAGCAGTTCTTC. Protein product: CSASLGSYNEQFF. The chain combines TRBV20-1 with TRBJ2-1; D not certain. Looked up from germline, CDR1 is DFQATT and CDR2 is SNEGSKA (reference sequence). The CDR3 is made up of 13 amino acids. V lost 3 bases and J lost 4, with 10 bases in between.

The rearrangement links TRBV9 to TRBJ2-2; D possibly corresponds to TRBD2 (6 bases). V lost 7 bases and J lost 6, with 16 bases in between. CDR1 SGDLS and CDR2 YYNGEE come from the germline V gene. The CDR3 consists of 14 residues. CDR3 coding DNA: TGTGCCAGCCGGGAGAGCGTTGACGCCGGGGAGCTGTTTTTT. The encoded protein is CASRESVDAGELFF.